Listed here are 17 T cell receptor beta chains from one sample, sequenced in a study of T cell changes during pregnancy in multiple sclerosis. Repertoires were generated with immunoSEQ multiplex PCR, while TCRdb's copy carries only in-frame clones and drops some. The sample contains about 40,000 clones, around 90% of which appear only once. The sample consisted of CD4+ T cells from peripheral blood mononuclear cells, taken in the third trimester of pregnancy. These receptors were obtained from a female donor with multiple sclerosis, enrolled in a pregnancy study.

The rearrangement links TRBV30 to TRBJ2-1; perhaps TRBD1 as D (6 bases). The V end was cut by 4 bases, the J end by 8 bases, with 9 bases between. There are 11 residues in the CDR3. Germline V lookup: CDR1 GTSNPN, CDR2 SVGIG (reference sequence). The CDR3 nucleotides read TGTGCCTGGATGGGGGCTCATGAGCAGTTCTTC. Translating gives CAWMGAHEQFF.

This clone has just one count. This chain joins TRBV6-1 and TRBJ2-3; TRBD2 aligns across 11 bases. CDR1 is MNHNS and CDR2 is SASEGT in the germline V gene. The CDR3 spans 15 residues. Trimming removed 1 base from V and 4 bases from J; junction bases left unmatched: 1. The DNA for the CDR3 is TGTGCCAGCAGTGAAGGTAGCGGGAGGGCAGATACGCAGTATTTT. This sequence encodes CASSEGSGRADTQYF.

The V call is TRBV28, the J call TRBJ2-7, with D possibly TRBD2 on 6 matching bases. Trimming took off 2 bases at V and 1 base at J, with 9 bases between the two ends. The CDR3 consists of 14 residues. Germline V lookup: CDR1 MDHEN, CDR2 SYDVKM. The CDR3 loop is CASSLGRSSYEQYF. The CDR3 DNA reads as TGTGCCAGCAGTTTAGGGAGGTCGTCCTACGAGCAGTACTTC.

On this clone: This sample includes further DNA sequences coding for the same CDR3. This chain uses TRBV18 with TRBJ2-7, with unresolved D. Germline CDR1 reads KGHSH; CDR2 reads LQKENI. This CDR3 contains 13 residues. Trimming pared 0 bases from V and 4 bases from J, leaving 7 bases between. CDR3 coding DNA: TGTGCCAGCTCACCACCCCCCGGGTACGAGCAGTACTTC. Residues: CASSPPPGYEQYF.

The rearrangement links TRBV5-1 to TRBJ2-1, with 11 nucleotides matching TRBD2. CDR1 is SGHRS and CDR2 is YFSETQ in the germline V gene. There are 15 residues in the CDR3. V was pared by 4 bases and J by 4 bases, with 4 bases of the junction left unmatched. CDR3 residues: CASSPTSGAYNEQFF. As DNA, the CDR3 is TGCGCCAGCAGCCCGACTAGCGGGGCTTACAATGAGCAGTTCTTC.

The chain has TRBV18 and TRBJ2-1; TRBD2 matches 10 bases. The CDR3 is 20 residues long. The J segment lost 0 bases and the V segment lost 1 base, leaving 12 bases of the junction unmatched. Per the germline V gene, CDR1 is KGHSH and CDR2 is LQKENI. The CDR3 loop is CASSPLAYASGRSSYNEQFF. The CDR3 nucleotides read TGTGCCAGCTCACCACTTGCGTACGCTAGCGGGAGAAGCTCCTACAATGAGCAGTTCTTC.

The chain employs TRBV23-1 and TRBJ2-2; 8 bases are shared with TRBD2. TRBV23-1 counts as an open reading frame of uncertain function. V was clipped by 5 bases and J by 0 bases; unmatched bases: 5. This CDR3 is built from 16 residues. CDR3 DNA: TGCGCCAGCAGTAGACAGCGGGAGACGAACACCGGGGAGCTGTTTTTT. Protein: CASSRQRETNTGELFF.

J is TRBJ2-2 and V is TRBV28, with D tentatively TRBD1 (6 bases). CDR1 and CDR2 from the germline V gene are MDHEN and SYDVKM. The CDR3 extends over 15 amino acids. V dropped 6 bases and J dropped 1 base, with 12 bases sitting between them. The CDR3 spells CASRSRTENTGELFF. The CDR3 nucleotides read TGTGCCAGCAGATCCAGGACAGAGAACACCGGGGAGCTGTTTTTT.

The V gene is TRBV5-1, the J gene TRBJ2-7; 9 nucleotides line up with TRBD2. The CDR3 is 16 amino acids. Germline V lookup: CDR1 SGHRS, CDR2 YFSETQ. Trimming cost V 0 bases and J 6 bases; bases outside gene matches: 10. The CDR3 loop reads CASSLAPAGGRGEQYF. In DNA form, the CDR3 reads TGCGCCAGCAGCTTGGCCCCTGCGGGAGGGAGGGGCGAGCAGTACTTC.

This chain links TRBV28 with TRBJ1-5; no clear D. The germline gives CDR1 MDHEN, CDR2 SYDVKM. This CDR3 is 14 amino acids long. The V end lost 7 bases, the J end lost 6 bases, and 16 bases lay between the germline ends. The CDR3: CASTQPASFQPQHF. DNA for the CDR3: TGTGCCAGCACCCAGCCAGCGAGTTTTCAGCCCCAGCATTTT.

The V and J genes are TRBV5-1 and TRBJ2-1; a weak D match, TRBD2 (6 bases). This CDR3 is 14 amino acids long. Germline CDR1 and CDR2: SGHRS and YFSETQ. Trimming took 4 bases from V and 8 from J, leaving 16 bases between them. The CDR3 loop is CASSPDYSVDEQFF. CDR3 nucleotide sequence: TGCGCCAGCAGCCCGGACTACTCAGTGGATGAGCAGTTCTTC. Combining the CDR3 with reference TRBV5-1 and TRBJ2-1 gives the whole variable domain KAGVTQTPRYLIKTRGQQVTLSCSPISGHRSVSWYQQTPGQGLQFLFEYFSETQRNKGNFPGRFSGRQFSNSRSEMNVSTLELGDSALYLCASSPDYSVDEQFFGPGTRLTVL.

The gene calls are TRBV7-2 and TRBJ1-4; 7 positions agree with TRBD1. The CDR3 is 15 residues long. Per the germline V gene, CDR1 is SGHTA and CDR2 is FQGNSA. J lost 11 bases, V lost 4 bases, and 13 bases had no gene match. CDR3: CASSSRTGEMWKLFF. CDR3 bases: TGTGCCAGCAGCTCAAGGACAGGCGAGATGTGGAAACTGTTTTTT.

The chain links TRBV18 to TRBJ1-1; 8 bases map to TRBD1. Germline-derived CDR1 and CDR2 are KGHSH and LQKENI. The CDR3 spans 14 residues. Trimming cost V 3 bases and J 5 bases; bases outside gene matches: 5. The DNA of the CDR3 is TGTGCCAGCTCACCGACAGGGGCGCGGACTGAAGCTTTCTTT. This gives the protein CASSPTGARTEAFF.

V is TRBV19 and J is TRBJ2-5; 10 nucleotides line up with TRBD2. Unmatched junction bases numbered 2, after V lost 2 bases and J lost 5 bases. The CDR3 has 14 residues. CDR1 LNHDA and CDR2 SQIVND come from the germline V gene (reference sequence). The CDR3 coding sequence is TGTGCCAGTAGTATACTAGCGGGAGAGGAGACCCAGTACTTC. It yields the protein CASSILAGEETQYF.

The chain recombines TRBV9 with TRBJ2-2; 7 bases align to TRBD2. V lost 0 bases and J lost 4; bases outside the gene matches: 6. The CDR3 loop spans 16 amino acids. From germline, CDR1 is SGDLS and CDR2 YYNGEE. CDR3 amino acids: CASSVAWGGGTGELFF. The DNA for the CDR3 is TGTGCCAGCAGCGTAGCGTGGGGGGGTGGCACCGGGGAGCTGTTTTTT.

The genes are TRBV7-2 and TRBJ2-2; possibly TRBD2 for D (5 bases). The V and J ends lost 5 bases and 0 bases respectively, with 16 bases between them. The CDR3 has 17 residues. Germline loops: CDR1 SGHTA, CDR2 FQGNSA. The CDR3 coding sequence is TGTGCCAGCAGCAGCAGAGCGGACCTAACGAACACCGGGGAGCTGTTTTTT. It codes for CASSSRADLTNTGELFF. Supplemented by reference TRBV7-2 and TRBJ2-2, the full variable domain reads GAGVSQSPSNKVTEKGKDVELRCDPISGHTALYWYRQSLGQGLEFLIYFQGNSAPDKSGLPSDRFSAERTGGSVSTLTIQRTQQEDSAVYLCASSSRADLTNTGELFFGEGSRLTVL.

V and J are TRBV27 and TRBJ2-1, with 13 bases that match TRBD2. From germline, CDR1 is MNHEY and CDR2 SMNVEV (reference sequence). This CDR3 spans 20 amino acids. V dropped 6 bases and J dropped 2; count of bases not matched to a gene: 16. The CDR3 is CASRTEGLAGVGRAYNEQFF. CDR3 nucleotides: TGTGCCAGCAGAACTGAAGGACTAGCGGGAGTGGGGCGGGCCTACAATGAGCAGTTCTTC.